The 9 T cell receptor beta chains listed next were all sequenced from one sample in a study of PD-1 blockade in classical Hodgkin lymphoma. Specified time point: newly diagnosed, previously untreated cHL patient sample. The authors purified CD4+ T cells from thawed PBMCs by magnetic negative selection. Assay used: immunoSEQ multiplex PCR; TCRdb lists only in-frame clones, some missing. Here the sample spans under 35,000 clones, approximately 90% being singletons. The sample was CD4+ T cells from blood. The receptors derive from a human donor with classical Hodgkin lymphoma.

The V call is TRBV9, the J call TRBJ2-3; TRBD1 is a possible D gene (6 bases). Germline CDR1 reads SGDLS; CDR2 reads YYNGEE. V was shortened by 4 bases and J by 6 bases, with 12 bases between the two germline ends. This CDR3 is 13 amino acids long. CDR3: CASSSPGADTQYF. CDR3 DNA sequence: TGTGCCAGCAGCAGCCCAGGGGCCGATACGCAGTATTTT.

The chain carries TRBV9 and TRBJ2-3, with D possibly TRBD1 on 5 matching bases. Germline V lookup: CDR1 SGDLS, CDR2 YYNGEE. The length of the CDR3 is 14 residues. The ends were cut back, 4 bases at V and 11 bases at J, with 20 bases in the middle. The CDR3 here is CASSPQYTGLGQYF. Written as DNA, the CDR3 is TGTGCCAGCAGCCCCCAATATACAGGTCTCGGGCAGTATTTT.

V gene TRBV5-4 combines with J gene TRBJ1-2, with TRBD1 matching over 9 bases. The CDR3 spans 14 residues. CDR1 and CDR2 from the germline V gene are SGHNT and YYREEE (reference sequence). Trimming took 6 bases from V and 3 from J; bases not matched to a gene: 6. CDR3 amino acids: CASTRDRVDYGYTF. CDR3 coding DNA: TGTGCCAGCACCCGGGACAGGGTCGACTATGGCTACACCTTC.

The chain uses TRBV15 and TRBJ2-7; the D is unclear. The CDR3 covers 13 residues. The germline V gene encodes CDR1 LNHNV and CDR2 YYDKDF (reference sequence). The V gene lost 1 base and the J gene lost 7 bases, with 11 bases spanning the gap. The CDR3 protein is CATSRGSAWEQYF. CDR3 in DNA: TGTGCCACCAGCAGAGGGTCGGCTTGGGAGCAGTACTTC.

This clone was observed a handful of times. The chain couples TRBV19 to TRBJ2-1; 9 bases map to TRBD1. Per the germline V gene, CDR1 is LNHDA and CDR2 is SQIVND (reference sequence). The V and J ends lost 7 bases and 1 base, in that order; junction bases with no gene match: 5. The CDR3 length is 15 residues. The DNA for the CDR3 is TGTGCCAGTACTCCGGGACAGGGTTCCTACAATGAGCAGTTCTTC. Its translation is CASTPGQGSYNEQFF.

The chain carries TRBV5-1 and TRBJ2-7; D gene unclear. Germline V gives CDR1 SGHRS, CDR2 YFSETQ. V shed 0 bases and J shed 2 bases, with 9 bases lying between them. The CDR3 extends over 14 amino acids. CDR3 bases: TGCGCCAGCAGCTTGGGTCCAGCCGCCTACGAGCAGTACGTC. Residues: CASSLGPAAYEQYV.

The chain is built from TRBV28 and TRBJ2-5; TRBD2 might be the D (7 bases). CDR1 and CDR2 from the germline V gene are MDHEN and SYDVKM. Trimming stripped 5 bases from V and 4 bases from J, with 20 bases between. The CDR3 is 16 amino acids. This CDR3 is CASSPHPGGGLETQYF. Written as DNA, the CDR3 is TGTGCCAGCAGTCCCCACCCCGGCGGGGGCCTAGAGACCCAGTACTTC.

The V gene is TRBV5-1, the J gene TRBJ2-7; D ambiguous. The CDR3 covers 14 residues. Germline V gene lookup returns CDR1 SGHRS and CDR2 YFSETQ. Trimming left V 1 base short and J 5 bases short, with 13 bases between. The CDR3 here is CASSLRPSPDEQYF. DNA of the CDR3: TGCGCCAGCAGCTTGCGCCCCAGTCCCGACGAGCAGTACTTC.

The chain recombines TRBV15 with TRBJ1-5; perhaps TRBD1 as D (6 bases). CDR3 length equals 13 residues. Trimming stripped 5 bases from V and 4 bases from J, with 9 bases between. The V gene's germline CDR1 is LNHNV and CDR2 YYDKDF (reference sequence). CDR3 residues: CATSGQRNQPQHF. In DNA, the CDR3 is TGTGCCACCAGCGGACAGAGAAATCAGCCCCAGCATTTT.